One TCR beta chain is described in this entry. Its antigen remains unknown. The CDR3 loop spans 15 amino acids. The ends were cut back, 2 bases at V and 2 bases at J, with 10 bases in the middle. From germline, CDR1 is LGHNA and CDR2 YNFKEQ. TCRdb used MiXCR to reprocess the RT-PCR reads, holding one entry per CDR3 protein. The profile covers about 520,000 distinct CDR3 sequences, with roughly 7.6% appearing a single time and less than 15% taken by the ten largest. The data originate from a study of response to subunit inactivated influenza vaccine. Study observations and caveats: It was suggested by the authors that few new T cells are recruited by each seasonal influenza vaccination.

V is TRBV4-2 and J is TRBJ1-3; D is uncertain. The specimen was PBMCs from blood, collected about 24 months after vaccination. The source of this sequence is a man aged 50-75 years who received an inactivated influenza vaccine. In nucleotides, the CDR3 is TGTGCCAGCAGCCAAACTGAAGGGACTGGAAACACCATATATTTT. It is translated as CASSQTEGTGNTIYF.